This T cell receptor (beta chain) appears in the sequencing data of a study of cytomegalovirus exposure and HLA in healthy donors. Turning to the study itself: In terms of ancestry, the Caucasian-associated cluster contained roughly 80% of the approximately 420 genotyped donors.

As for this clone: What it binds is not known.

Whole-study results and caveats: In a later analysis, 17,000 or so TCR beta sequences were associated with HLA alleles at 0.05 false discovery rate. The later analysis indicated that the majority of CMV-associated TCR beta chains appeared HLA-restricted. Earlier analysis looked at TCR beta V segments, and most were productive about 87% or about 30% of the time.

The PCR contained 60 Vbeta and 13 Jbeta primers. Only in-frame clones appear in the TCRdb table, and some are missing; sequencing was by immunoSEQ multiplex PCR. The sample lists over 65,000 clones, about four fifths occurring once. The CDR3 sequence is 15 residues long. The V gene's germline CDR1 is SGHNT and CDR2 YYREEE (reference sequence). The chain is built from TRBV5-4 and TRBJ2-5; TRBD1 matches at 10 bases. The tail of the sequence fits TRBJ2-7 better, so the J call may be wrong. Sample: PBMCs. The clonotype comes from a middle-aged woman in good health and CMV-seropositive. CDR3 protein: CASSKPGQGYDEQYF. The DNA of the CDR3 is TGTGCCAGCAGCAAACCGGGACAGGGGTACGACGAGCAGTACTTC.